This passage covers 26 T cell receptor beta chains from one sample sequenced in a study of shared clonotypes between healthy human individuals. Assay: immunoSEQ multiplex PCR; the TCRdb copy retains only in-frame clones and omits some. The sample holds 1,400,000 or so clones; around 98.5% are singletons and the top ten take about 0.4%. The sequencing sample was made of naive CD4+ T cells sorted from blood. Subset of the sample: CD45RA+ positively selected. These receptors all come from a man aged 30-40 years in good health.

The chain has TRBV7-9 and TRBJ1-4; 12 bases match TRBD1. CDR3 size: 17 residues. Germline V gene sequence: CDR1 SEHNR, CDR2 FQNEAQ (reference sequence). Trimming removed 6 bases from V and 7 bases from J; junction bases left unmatched: 12. In DNA form, the CDR3 reads TGTGCCAGCAGTCCGGGACAGGGGGCCGTGGAGTCTGAAAAACTGTTTTTT. This sequence encodes CASSPGQGAVESEKLFF.

V is TRBV5-1 and J is TRBJ1-3; the D is unclear. Between the trimmed V and J ends, which lost 2 bases and 4 bases, there was a span of 10 bases. Germline CDR1 SGHRS, CDR2 YFSETQ. The CDR3 has 14 amino acids. CDR3 nucleotides: TGCGCCAGCAGCTTTGCGGGGTGGGGAAACACCATATATTTT. Its translation is CASSFAGWGNTIYF.

This clone showed up just once. A junction boundary mismatches the germline segment, possibly from a read error. The V gene is TRBV15, the J gene TRBJ2-1; 13 bases line up with TRBD2. The length of the CDR3 is 13 residues. The germline V gene encodes CDR1 LNHNV and CDR2 YYDKDF (reference sequence). The CDR3 spells CATSRDRTSGGVF. Here the CDR3 DNA reads TGTGCCACCAGCAGAGATCGGACTAGCGGGGGCGTCTTC.

Points on this clone: The same CDR3 also results from other DNA sequences found in this sample. The chain is built from TRBV11-2 and TRBJ1-2; D not resolved. Trimming removed 2 bases from V and 5 bases from J, with 6 bases in between. The germline V gene encodes CDR1 SGHAT and CDR2 FQNNGV. CDR3 length equals 12 residues. CDR3: CASSLTGYGYTF. As DNA, the CDR3 is TGTGCCAGCAGCTTAACGGGATATGGCTACACCTTC.

The rearrangement uses TRBV5-4 and TRBJ2-1; 9 bases are shared with TRBD2. With 3 bases clipped from V and 5 bases from J, the junction kept 3 bases outside the gene matches. In germline, CDR1 is SGHNT, CDR2 YYREEE (reference sequence). The CDR3 loop spans 14 amino acids. CDR3 protein: CASSSGTSHNEQFF. DNA for the CDR3: TGTGCCAGCAGCTCCGGGACTAGCCACAATGAGCAGTTCTTC.

The gene calls are TRBV11-2 and TRBJ2-1, with TRBD1 matching over 9 bases. CDR1 is SGHAT, CDR2 FQNNGV, per germline. Trimming took 6 bases from V and 2 from J; bases not matched to a gene: 5. This CDR3 contains 15 residues. The CDR3, as DNA: TGTGCCAGCAGTAAGACAGGGGGAACCTACAATGAGCAGTTCTTC. This codes for CASSKTGGTYNEQFF.

V and J are TRBV5-1 and TRBJ2-7, with TRBD1 matching over 9 bases. This CDR3 is 14 amino acids long. Trimming cost V 5 bases and J 2 bases; bases outside gene matches: 5. The V gene's germline CDR1 is SGHRS and CDR2 YFSETQ. CDR3 sequence: CASRPGTGTYEQYF. CDR3 bases: TGCGCCAGCAGACCCGGGACAGGGACCTACGAGCAGTACTTC.

The chain couples TRBV7-3 to TRBJ2-1, with D hard to call. Germline CDR1 reads SGHTA; CDR2 reads FQGTGA. This CDR3 contains 16 residues. Deletions cut 1 base from V and 0 bases from J, with 10 bases between. CDR3 coding DNA: TGTGCCAGCAGCTTAAATGGCGCCGGCTCCTACAATGAGCAGTTCTTC. Translating gives CASSLNGAGSYNEQFF.

This chain links TRBV11-2 with TRBJ2-4; TRBD1 agrees at 9 bases. Germline loops: CDR1 SGHAT, CDR2 FQNNGV. The CDR3 consists of 15 residues. J was trimmed by 6 bases and V by 1 base; bases with no gene match: 4. The CDR3 region has the DNA TGTGCCAGCAGCTTAGTCGGGACAGGGTTAAACATTCAGTACTTC. Its translation: CASSLVGTGLNIQYF.

This chain links TRBV11-2 with TRBJ2-5, with D possibly matching TRBD1 (6 bases). This CDR3 is 16 amino acids long. Germline CDR1 is SGHAT and CDR2 is FQNNGV. The V end was cut by 8 bases, the J end by 1 base, with 20 bases between. The CDR3 DNA follows: TGTGCCAGCGGCGACTGGTGGGGGCCCTCCCAAGAGACCCAGTACTTC. It yields the protein CASGDWWGPSQETQYF.

CDR3 sequence (DNA): TGCAGCGTTGCTCCGGGACAGGGGACGAATGAGCAGTTCTTC. Residues: CSVAPGQGTNEQFF. The V gene is TRBV29-1, the J gene TRBJ2-1; TRBD1 matches at 10 bases. After removal of 4 bases from V and 7 bases from J, the junction contained 7 bases not matched to a gene. The length of the CDR3 is 14 residues. CDR1 is SQVTM and CDR2 is ANQGSEA in the germline V gene.

The chain carries TRBV19 and TRBJ2-2; D unresolved. The germline V gene encodes CDR1 LNHDA and CDR2 SQIVND (reference sequence). Trimming pared 2 bases from V and 1 base from J, leaving 5 bases between. The CDR3 totals 14 residues. The CDR3 spells CASSIHVNTGELFF. The CDR3 DNA reads TGTGCCAGTAGTATACACGTGAACACCGGGGAGCTGTTTTTT.

As to this clone: Other DNA variants within this sample encode the same CDR3. The V and J genes are TRBV29-1 and TRBJ1-1; 7 positions match TRBD1. The germline gives CDR1 SQVTM, CDR2 ANQGSEA. The length of the CDR3 is 13 residues. The ends lost 2 bases at V and 2 bases at J; junction bases unmatched: 2. The chain's CDR3 is CSVEQGGNTEAFF. The DNA for the CDR3 is TGCAGCGTTGAACAGGGGGGTAACACTGAAGCTTTCTTT.

This clone is a singleton in its sample. The J gene is TRBJ1-1, the V gene TRBV27; D possibly corresponds to TRBD1 (5 bases). This CDR3 is built from 16 residues. Germline V gene sequence: CDR1 MNHEY, CDR2 SMNVEV (reference sequence). Trimming removed 3 bases at V and 0 bases at J, with 14 bases between. The CDR3 sequence is CASSLWGEDMNTEAFF. The CDR3 nucleotides are TGTGCCAGCAGTTTGTGGGGCGAAGACATGAACACTGAAGCTTTCTTT.

The genes are TRBV7-9 and TRBJ2-7; D is possibly TRBD2 (6 bases). V was pared by 5 bases and J by 3 bases, with 11 bases between. The CDR3 loop spans 13 amino acids. Per germline, CDR1 SEHNR and CDR2 FQNEAQ (reference sequence). The chain's CDR3 is CASSNRDFYEQYF. CDR3 in DNA: TGTGCCAGCAGCAACCGGGACTTCTACGAGCAGTACTTC.

The V call is TRBV7-3, the J call TRBJ2-5; D gene uncertain. Germline CDR1 and CDR2: SGHTA and FQGTGA. The CDR3 length is 14 residues. The V gene lost 1 base and the J gene lost 5 bases, with 11 bases spanning the gap. CDR3 bases: TGTGCCAGCAGCTTAAATCAACCCGGGGAGACCCAGTACTTC. Encoded protein: CASSLNQPGETQYF.

This clone appeared a single time. The chain links TRBV18 to TRBJ2-1; a possible D gene is TRBD1 (6 bases). From germline, CDR1 is KGHSH and CDR2 LQKENI. The CDR3 extends over 15 amino acids. V shed 6 bases and J shed 6 bases, with 18 bases lying between them. The CDR3 reads CASSLDVGGFNEQFF. The CDR3, as DNA: TGTGCCAGCTCTCTTGATGTAGGGGGTTTCAATGAGCAGTTCTTC.

V and J are TRBV2 and TRBJ2-1; 7 nucleotides match TRBD1. V lost 6 bases to trimming and J lost 8 bases; unmatched junction nucleotides: 16. Germline CDR1 reads SNHLY; CDR2 reads FYNNEI. CDR3 length equals 16 residues. The CDR3: CASSRPTGQRPHEQFF. The CDR3 DNA sequence: TGTGCCAGCAGCCGCCCCACGGGACAGCGGCCCCATGAGCAGTTCTTC.

The gene calls are TRBV5-1 and TRBJ2-7; 10 nucleotides align to TRBD1. The CDR3 is made up of 16 amino acids. Germline V gene sequence: CDR1 SGHRS, CDR2 YFSETQ. V shed 0 bases, J shed 2 bases, and the junction held 5 bases outside the gene matches. CDR3 coding DNA: TGCGCCAGCAGCTTGGGGGGACAGGGGACGGCCTACGAGCAGTACTTC. Its translation is CASSLGGQGTAYEQYF.

The chain uses TRBV5-1 and TRBJ2-7; D ambiguous. The germline V and J ends were trimmed by 1 base and 3 bases, with 8 bases remaining between them. Germline V gives CDR1 SGHRS, CDR2 YFSETQ. The CDR3 consists of 13 residues. The CDR3 loop is CASSLSNGYEQYF. CDR3 sequence (DNA): TGCGCCAGCAGCTTGTCCAACGGCTACGAGCAGTACTTC.

The V call is TRBV2, the J call TRBJ1-5; D call uncertain. CDR3 size: 13 residues. Trimming removed 5 bases from V and 4 bases from J, with 9 bases in between. The germline V gene has CDR1 SNHLY and CDR2 FYNNEI. This CDR3 reads CASSWTKNQPQHF. The DNA for the CDR3 is TGTGCCAGCAGTTGGACTAAAAATCAGCCCCAGCATTTT.

The V call is TRBV2, the J call TRBJ2-7; D is ambiguous. Germline values: CDR1 SNHLY, CDR2 FYNNEI. The CDR3 length is 14 residues. Trimming pared 4 bases from V and 0 bases from J, leaving 10 bases between. DNA for the CDR3: TGTGCCAGCAGTGGCACAGTATTCTCCTACGAGCAGTACTTC. Protein product: CASSGTVFSYEQYF.

CDR3 DNA: TGCGCCAGCAGCCAAGAACCGGGAGTGGCATACGAGCAGTACTTC. Translated: CASSQEPGVAYEQYF. V gene TRBV4-1 combines with J gene TRBJ2-7, with D possibly matching TRBD2 (6 bases). Per the germline V gene, CDR1 is MGHRA and CDR2 is YSYEKL. With 0 bases removed from V and 4 bases from J, the gap between germline ends came to 13 bases. This CDR3 region has 15 residues.

The genes are TRBV5-1 and TRBJ2-5, with 7 bases aligning to TRBD2. Germline assignment: CDR1 SGHRS and CDR2 YFSETQ. The J segment lost 4 bases and the V segment lost 4 bases, leaving 4 bases of the junction unmatched. The CDR3 extends over 13 amino acids. The CDR3 region is CASSPTSRETQYF. The CDR3 coding sequence is TGCGCCAGCAGCCCGACTAGCCGAGAGACCCAGTACTTC.

The genes are TRBV7-6 and TRBJ1-2; TRBD1 matches at 9 bases. In germline, CDR1 is SGHVS, CDR2 FNYEAQ. The CDR3 is made up of 15 amino acids. The ends lost 1 base at V and 4 bases at J; junction bases unmatched: 4. As DNA, the CDR3 is TGTGCCAGCAGCTTAGTAGCGGGACAGGGCTATGGCTACACCTTC. As protein: CASSLVAGQGYGYTF.

The gene calls are TRBV27 and TRBJ1-2; no clear D. This CDR3 spans 13 amino acids. V dropped 5 bases and J dropped 1 base, with 8 bases sitting between them. Germline-derived CDR1 and CDR2 are MNHEY and SMNVEV (reference sequence). The CDR3 nucleotides read TGTGCCAGCAGTCTGGGCCATAACTATGGCTACACCTTC. Protein product: CASSLGHNYGYTF.